This T cell receptor beta chain was identified during a study of blood T cell repertoires in COVID-19. At the level of the study: From the United States, Italy and Spain came samples of acute and convalescent COVID-19. The analysed material was cDNA or gDNA that came from T cells, B-cell-depleted T cells, or PBMCs.

Unmatched junction bases numbered 6, after V lost 5 bases and J lost 0 bases. In germline, CDR1 is LNHDA, CDR2 SQIVND (reference sequence). CDR3 size: 17 residues. Under the authors' procedure: Scientists estimated how many nucleated cells there were by amplifying reference gene primers. Here immunoSEQ multiplex PCR was the method, and the copy in TCRdb shows in-frame clones only, minus some. The DNA was the basis for D and trimming; V, J and clone size are from that table. This table has about 50,000 clones, around 85% appearing once. The sequence came from a man between 60 and 75 years old with acute or convalescent COVID-19. The sample taken for sequencing was peripheral blood. The chain employs TRBV19 and TRBJ2-3; TRBD2 matches at 12 bases. The CDR3 DNA follows: TGTGCCAGTAGTCTCGCCGGGACTAGCGGGAGCACAGATACGCAGTATTTT. It yields the protein CASSLAGTSGSTDTQYF. The variable domain in full, completed from reference TRBV19 and TRBJ2-3, reads DGGITQSPKYLFRKEGQNVTLSCEQNLNHDAMYWYRQDPGQGLRLIYYSQIVNDFQKGDIAEGYSVSREKKESFPLTVTSAQKNPTAFYLCASSLAGTSGSTDTQYFGPGTRLTVL.